This T cell receptor (beta chain) was documented in a study of blood T cell repertoires in COVID-19. Study overall: Samples taken during acute and convalescent COVID-19 were collected in the United States, Italy and Spain.

As originally analysed: Amplifying reference gene primers gave estimates of nucleated cell counts. Some clones are missing from TCRdb's copy, which holds only in-frame ones; the method was immunoSEQ multiplex PCR. The V and J calls and clone size come from that table; D and trimming were worked out from the DNA. The sample yields some 150,000 clones, roughly 85% seen once. Losses at the gene ends were 8 bases for V and 7 bases for J; bases not matched to a gene: 5. The CDR3 spans 13 residues. Germline lookup yields CDR1 SNHLY and CDR2 FYNNEI. There are a few counts of this clone. The sequencing sample was made of peripheral blood. V is TRBV2 and J is TRBJ1-6, with 7 bases identical to TRBD1. This sequence was found in a middle-aged man with acute or convalescent COVID-19. Written as DNA, the CDR3 is TGTGCCAGCCGCGGGACAGAGAATTCACCCCTCCACTTT. Amino acid sequence: CASRGTENSPLHF. The entire variable domain, with the rest obtained from reference TRBV2 and TRBJ1-6, is as follows: EPEVTQTPSHQVTQMGQEVILRCVPISNHLYFYWYRQILGQKVEFLVSFYNNEISEKSEIFDDQFSVERPDGSNFTLKIRSTKLEDSAMYFCASRGTENSPLHFGNGTRLTVT.